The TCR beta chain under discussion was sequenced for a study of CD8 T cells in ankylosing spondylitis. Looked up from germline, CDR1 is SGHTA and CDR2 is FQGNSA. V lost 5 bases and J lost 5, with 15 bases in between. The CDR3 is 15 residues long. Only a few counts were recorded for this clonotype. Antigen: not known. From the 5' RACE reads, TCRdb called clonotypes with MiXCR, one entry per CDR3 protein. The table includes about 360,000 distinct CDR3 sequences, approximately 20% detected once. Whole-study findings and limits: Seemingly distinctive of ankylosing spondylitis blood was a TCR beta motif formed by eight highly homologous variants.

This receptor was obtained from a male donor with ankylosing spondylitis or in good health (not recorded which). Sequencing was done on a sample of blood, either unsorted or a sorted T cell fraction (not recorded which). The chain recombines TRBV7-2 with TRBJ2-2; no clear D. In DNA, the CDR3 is TGTGCCAGCAGCCTATCGACGGTTGGGACCGGGGAGCTGTTTTTT. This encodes CASSLSTVGTGELFF.